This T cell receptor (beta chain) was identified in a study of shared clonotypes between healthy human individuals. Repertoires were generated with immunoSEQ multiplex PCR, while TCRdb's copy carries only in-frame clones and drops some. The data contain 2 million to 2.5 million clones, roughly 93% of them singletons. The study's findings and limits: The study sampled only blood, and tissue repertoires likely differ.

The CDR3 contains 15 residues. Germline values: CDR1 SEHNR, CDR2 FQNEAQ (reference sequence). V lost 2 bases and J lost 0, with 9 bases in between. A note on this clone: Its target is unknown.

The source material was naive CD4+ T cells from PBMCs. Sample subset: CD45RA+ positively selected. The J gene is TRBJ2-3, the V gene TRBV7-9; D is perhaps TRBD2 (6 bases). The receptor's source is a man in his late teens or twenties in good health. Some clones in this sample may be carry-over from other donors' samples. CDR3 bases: TGTGCCAGCAGCTTACACCTAGCGAGCACAGATACGCAGTATTTT. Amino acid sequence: CASSLHLASTDTQYF.